The source of this T cell receptor (beta chain) is a study of cytomegalovirus exposure and HLA in healthy donors. Whole-study results and caveats: Under in vitro conditions, three CMV-associated chains were confirmed as specific for CMV antigens. Reports credit the classifier with highly specific, highly sensitive diagnosis of cytomegalovirus status.

TCRdb keeps only in-frame clones here, not all; method: immunoSEQ multiplex PCR. The sample has about 130,000 clones, 75% to 90% seen once. This CDR3 spans 16 amino acids. This clone was found a few times. Its antigen is not known. The donors were in the approximately 120-subject validation cohort, distinct from the approximately 700-subject first cohort. This sequence joins TRBV21-1 and TRBJ1-3; the table's TRBD1 call for D was not verified on the DNA. TRBV21-1 is a documented pseudogene. Sequenced input: PBMCs. This sequence originates from a young woman in good health and CMV-seronegative. CDR3 region: CASSKDTGGSGNTIYF. CDR3 nucleotide sequence: TGTGCCAGCAGCAAAGATACAGGGGGCTCTGGAAACACCATATATTTT.